The 18 T cell receptor beta chains below all came from one sample that was sequenced in a study of OX40 agonist ivuxolimab in advanced cancers. Data came from immunoSEQ multiplex PCR; TCRdb stores just in-frame clones and leaves some out. This sample has roughly 50,000 clones, with roughly 92% found just once. The sample was CD4+ or CD8+ T cells sorted from blood, taken in a trial of the OX40 agonist ivuxolimab. Source of these receptors: an adult with an advanced solid tumor such as melanoma, head and neck, liver or kidney cancer.

The V call is TRBV19, the J call TRBJ1-5; a weak D match, TRBD1 (6 bases). CDR1 is LNHDA and CDR2 is SQIVND in the germline V gene (reference sequence). Deletions cut 8 bases from V and 0 bases from J, with 20 bases between. The CDR3 loop spans 17 amino acids. The CDR3 nucleotides are TGTGCCAGTGCTCGCTACGGGACACGATATAGCAATCAGCCCCAGCATTTT. This codes for CASARYGTRYSNQPQHF. Complete variable domain (other parts from reference TRBV19 and TRBJ1-5): DGGITQSPKYLFRKEGQNVTLSCEQNLNHDAMYWYRQDPGQGLRLIYYSQIVNDFQKGDIAEGYSVSREKKESFPLTVTSAQKNPTAFYLCASARYGTRYSNQPQHFGDGTRLSIL.

This clone has a handful of counts. This chain links TRBV2 with TRBJ1-2; D perhaps matches TRBD1 (5 bases). Germline V lookup: CDR1 SNHLY, CDR2 FYNNEI. The length of the CDR3 is 14 residues. The V and J ends lost 10 bases and 0 bases respectively, with 15 bases between them. CDR3 nucleotide sequence: TGTGCCATCTTGGGGGGGAACTCTAACTATGGCTACACCTTC. Its translation is CAILGGNSNYGYTF.

V and J are TRBV5-1 and TRBJ2-5, with 7 bases fitting TRBD2. The CDR3 totals 14 residues. With 2 bases clipped from V and 6 bases from J, the junction kept 7 bases outside the gene matches. Per germline, CDR1 SGHRS and CDR2 YFSETQ. The chain's CDR3 is CASSFQRGPQTQYF. The CDR3 DNA reads as TGCGCCAGCAGCTTTCAGCGGGGTCCTCAGACCCAGTACTTC.

The chain recombines TRBV6-1 with TRBJ2-7; D possibly corresponds to TRBD2 (5 bases). The V gene's germline CDR1 is MNHNS and CDR2 SASEGT. CDR3 size: 16 residues. Trimming removed 1 base at V and 4 bases at J, with 17 bases between. The CDR3 region is CASSEVIIAPTYEQYF. The CDR3 DNA follows: TGTGCCAGCAGTGAAGTGATAATAGCGCCTACTTACGAGCAGTACTTC.

The chain is built from TRBV11-2 and TRBJ2-1; 7 bases map to TRBD1. Germline CDR1 and CDR2: SGHAT and FQNNGV. V lost 5 bases to trimming and J lost 0 bases; unmatched junction nucleotides: 4. The CDR3 has 15 amino acids. The CDR3 protein is CASSQGQSSYNEQFF. CDR3 DNA sequence: TGTGCCAGCAGCCAGGGACAGAGCTCCTACAATGAGCAGTTCTTC. The full variable domain, with the rest looked up from reference TRBV11-2 and TRBJ2-1, is EAGVAQSPRYKIIEKRQSVAFWCNPISGHATLYWYQQILGQGPKLLIQFQNNGVVDDSQLPKDRFSAERLKGVDSTLKIQPAKLEDSAVYLCASSQGQSSYNEQFFGPGTRLTVL.

The chain employs TRBV27 and TRBJ1-5; possible D gene TRBD1, 6 bases. The CDR3 spans 14 residues. Germline V gene lookup returns CDR1 MNHEY and CDR2 SMNVEV (reference sequence). Trimming cost V 5 bases and J 3 bases, with 11 bases left between them. The CDR3 is CASSATGSNQPQHF. In DNA form, the CDR3 reads TGTGCCAGCAGTGCGACAGGCTCCAATCAGCCCCAGCATTTT.

CDR3 in amino acids: CASSWRTGEYEQYF. CDR3 sequence (DNA): TGTGCCAGCAGCTGGCGGACAGGGGAGTACGAGCAGTACTTC. The chain combines TRBV7-2 with TRBJ2-7, with 9 bases lining up with TRBD1. The CDR3 spans 14 residues. The V and J ends lost 4 bases and 4 bases, in that order; junction bases with no gene match: 5. Germline loops: CDR1 SGHTA, CDR2 FQGNSA.

V and J are TRBV4-2 and TRBJ2-4, with 13 bases matching TRBD2. With V trimmed by 2 bases and J by 0 bases, 4 bases remained unmatched. The CDR3 spans 18 residues. Germline V gives CDR1 LGHNA, CDR2 YNFKEQ. This CDR3 reads CASSQPGTSGVAKNIQYF. DNA for the CDR3: TGTGCCAGCAGCCAACCTGGGACTAGCGGGGTAGCCAAAAACATTCAGTACTTC.

The V gene is TRBV5-4, the J gene TRBJ1-2; D unclear. The germline V and J ends were trimmed by 4 bases and 3 bases, with 10 bases remaining between them. The CDR3 runs to 13 residues. From germline, CDR1 is SGHNT and CDR2 YYREEE (reference sequence). The CDR3 DNA is TGTGCCAGCAGCCAAAGTACAGACTATGGCTACACCTTC. Its protein is CASSQSTDYGYTF.

The chain employs TRBV7-3 and TRBJ2-1; TRBD2 might be the D (6 bases). The CDR3 covers 15 residues. V was pared by 5 bases and J by 1 base, with 12 bases between. Germline values: CDR1 SGHTA, CDR2 FQGTGA. CDR3 bases: TGTGCCAGCAGCCCTGCCCGGGAGTCCTACAATGAGCAGTTCTTC. Its protein product is CASSPARESYNEQFF.

The chain uses TRBV5-8 and TRBJ2-5; tentatively, D is TRBD1 or TRBD2 (5 bases each). The DNA end is more similar to TRBJ2-7, so the J call may be wrong. CDR3 length equals 13 residues. Germline loops: CDR1 SGHTS, CDR2 YDEGEE. The CDR3, as DNA: TGTGCCAGCAGCCTTCGGGACCGCTACGAGCAGTACTTC. Its translation: CASSLRDRYEQYF.

The chain is built from TRBV7-2 and TRBJ2-5; D possibly corresponds to TRBD1 (5 bases). Germline lookup yields CDR1 SGHTA and CDR2 FQGNSA. V lost 5 bases, J lost 0 bases, and 19 bases lay in between. There are 17 residues in the CDR3. This CDR3 reads CASSATSGAPYQETQYF. The CDR3 DNA follows: TGTGCCAGCAGCGCGACGAGTGGGGCCCCGTACCAAGAGACCCAGTACTTC.

This chain joins TRBV13 and TRBJ2-1; the D gene is possibly TRBD2 (7 bases). Deletions cut 3 bases from V and 6 bases from J, with 24 bases between. This CDR3 contains 18 residues. The V gene's germline CDR1 is PRHDT and CDR2 FYEKMQ (reference sequence). The CDR3 here is CASSLTWWGAGGGNEQFF. Here the CDR3 DNA reads TGTGCCAGCAGCTTGACCTGGTGGGGGGCAGGCGGGGGCAATGAGCAGTTCTTC.

This sequence joins TRBV5-4 and TRBJ2-5; 12 bases map to TRBD1. Trimming removed 5 bases from V and 2 bases from J; junction bases left unmatched: 10. Germline V lookup: CDR1 SGHNT, CDR2 YYREEE (reference sequence). The CDR3 loop spans 17 amino acids. This CDR3 reads CASSFGDRGPPQETQYF. The CDR3 DNA reads as TGTGCCAGCAGTTTTGGGGACAGGGGGCCTCCTCAAGAGACCCAGTACTTC.

V and J are TRBV6-6 and TRBJ1-3, with D maybe TRBD1 (5 bases). The V end lost 8 bases, the J end lost 0 bases, and 14 bases lay between the germline ends. CDR1 and CDR2 from the germline V gene are MNHNY and SVGAGI (reference sequence). This CDR3 contains 15 residues. CDR3 in amino acids: CASGTGRGSGNTIYF. CDR3 DNA sequence: TGTGCCAGCGGGACCGGACGGGGCTCTGGAAACACCATATATTTT.

This clone was counted a few times. The V and J genes are TRBV5-1 and TRBJ2-1; 13 bases align to TRBD2. The CDR3 runs to 15 residues. Per the germline V gene, CDR1 is SGHRS and CDR2 is YFSETQ. With 3 bases clipped from V and 8 bases from J, the junction kept 5 bases outside the gene matches. Here the CDR3 reads CASSSRTSGGYEQFF. CDR3 in DNA: TGCGCCAGCAGCTCTCGGACTAGCGGGGGCTATGAGCAGTTCTTC. Using reference TRBV5-1 and TRBJ2-1 for the parts outside the CDR3, the full variable domain is KAGVTQTPRYLIKTRGQQVTLSCSPISGHRSVSWYQQTPGQGLQFLFEYFSETQRNKGNFPGRFSGRQFSNSRSEMNVSTLELGDSALYLCASSSRTSGGYEQFFGPGTRLTVL.

The V gene is TRBV4-2, the J gene TRBJ1-5, with D possibly TRBD1 on 5 matching bases. Germline V gene lookup returns CDR1 LGHNA and CDR2 YNFKEQ. Trimming took 5 bases from V and 4 from J, leaving 21 bases between them. The CDR3 is 17 amino acids. CDR3 residues: CASSTAGEASNNQPQHF. The CDR3 nucleotides read TGTGCCAGCAGCACGGCGGGGGAGGCCTCTAATAATCAGCCCCAGCATTTT.

The chain couples TRBV4-2 to TRBJ2-1, with 7 bases identical to TRBD1. CDR3 length: 16 residues. The trim removed 6 bases at V and 2 bases at J, leaving 10 bases unmatched. The germline gives CDR1 LGHNA, CDR2 YNFKEQ. The CDR3 spells CASSFFPGTAYNEQFF. For the CDR3, the DNA is TGTGCCAGCAGTTTTTTTCCCGGGACAGCCTACAATGAGCAGTTCTTC.